One T cell receptor (beta chain) is described in this entry. The antigen is undetermined. The data are from a study of shared clonotypes between healthy human individuals. The study's findings and limits: Among donors, the sharing of clonotypes was expected to be influenced by sequencing depth.

TCRdb keeps only in-frame clones here, not all; method: immunoSEQ multiplex PCR. This table has about 2.4 million clones, under 95% appearing once. The clonotype was recovered from a man younger than 30 in good health. Some clones in this sample may be carry-over from other donors' samples. Sequenced material: naive CD4+ T cells from PBMCs. Subset specified: CD45RA+ positively selected.

CDR3 DNA sequence: TGTGCCAGCAGCTTAGGAGCAGACTATGGCTACACCTTC. Translation: CASSLGADYGYTF. The rearrangement links TRBV7-2 to TRBJ1-2; unclear D gene. Per the germline V gene, CDR1 is SGHTA and CDR2 is FQGNSA. The CDR3 length is 13 residues. V shed 1 base and J shed 3 bases, with 6 bases lying between them.